The TCR beta chain under discussion was sequenced for a study of OX40 agonist ivuxolimab in advanced cancers. Produced via immunoSEQ multiplex PCR; TCRdb's table is partial and in-frame only. The sample lists about 100,000 clones, roughly 95% occurring once. V was pared by 0 bases and J by 9 bases, with 18 bases between. The CDR3 spans 16 residues. Sample: CD4+ or CD8+ T cells sorted from blood, taken in a trial of the OX40 agonist ivuxolimab. This receptor was taken from an adult with an advanced solid tumor such as melanoma, head and neck, liver or kidney cancer. The chain uses TRBV23-1 and TRBJ2-1; D is ambiguous. TRBV23-1 is designated an ORF whose function remains uncertain. In DNA form, the CDR3 reads TGCGCCAGCAGTCAATCATGGGAAGGGCCCCTCATTGAGCAGTTCTTC. Translation: CASSQSWEGPLIEQFF.